The 4 T cell receptor beta chains presented below share a single source sample, sequenced in a study of metastatic and nonmetastatic thyroid tumors. With MiXCR, TCRdb called clones anew from the PCR reads. The sample consists of roughly 28,000 clones, around a sixth of them appearing once. Every patient was untreated before thyroid surgery. The specimen sequenced was blood. These receptors were collected from a female donor with papillary thyroid cancer or a benign thyroid nodule (not recorded which). Some clones in this sample may be carry-over from other donors' samples.

The gene calls are TRBV28 and TRBJ2-3; 8 bases agree with TRBD1. V shed 3 bases, J shed 8 bases, and the junction held 22 bases outside the gene matches. The CDR3 length is 19 residues. The germline V gene has CDR1 MDHEN and CDR2 SYDVKM. The CDR3 protein is CASSFLGQAHRYTQGTQYF. CDR3 sequence (DNA): TGTGCCAGCAGTTTCCTGGGACAGGCCCATCGGTACACACAAGGTACGCAGTATTTT.

This clone was counted a single time. At one end the junction does not follow the germline gene, possibly because of a read error. The chain couples TRBV11-2 to TRBJ1-1; D is possibly TRBD1 (5 bases). The CDR3 consists of 18 residues. CDR1 is SGHAT and CDR2 is FQNNGV in the germline V gene. CDR3 bases: TGTTCCAGCAGCCCTCGAGGGGCGATTGGGGGAATGAACACTGAAGCCTTCTTT. This sequence encodes CSSSPRGAIGGMNTEAFF.

In its sample, this clone was seen many times. The chain uses TRBV29-1 and TRBJ2-1; weak D call: TRBD2 (6 bases). Trimming left V 7 bases short and J 2 bases short, with 12 bases between. There are 13 residues in the CDR3. Germline-derived CDR1 and CDR2 are SQVTM and ANQGSEA. CDR3 loop: CSAYRLAYNEQFF. The DNA of the CDR3 is TGCAGCGCATACCGACTAGCCTACAATGAGCAGTTCTTC.

This clone was detected a few times. The chain recombines TRBV27 with TRBJ1-1; tentatively, D is TRBD1 (5 bases). This CDR3 comprises 14 residues. Germline CDR1 MNHEY, CDR2 SMNVEV (reference sequence). V was pared by 8 bases and J by 1 base, with 14 bases between. CDR3 sequence reads: CASRFRQGNTEAFF. The CDR3 nucleotides are TGTGCCAGCCGCTTTCGGCAGGGGAACACTGAAGCTTTCTTT.